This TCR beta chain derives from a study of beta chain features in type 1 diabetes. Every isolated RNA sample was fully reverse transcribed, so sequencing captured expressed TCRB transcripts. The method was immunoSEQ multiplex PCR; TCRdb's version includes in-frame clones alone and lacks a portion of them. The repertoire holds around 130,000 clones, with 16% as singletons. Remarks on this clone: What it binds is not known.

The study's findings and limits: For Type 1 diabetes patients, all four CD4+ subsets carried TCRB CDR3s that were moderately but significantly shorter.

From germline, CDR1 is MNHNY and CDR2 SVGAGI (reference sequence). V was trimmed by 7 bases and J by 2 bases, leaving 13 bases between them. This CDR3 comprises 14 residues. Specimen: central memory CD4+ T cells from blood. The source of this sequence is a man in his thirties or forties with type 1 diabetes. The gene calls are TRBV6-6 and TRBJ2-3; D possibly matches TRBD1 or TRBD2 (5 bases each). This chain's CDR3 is CASNPGPYTDTQYF. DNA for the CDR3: TGTGCCAGCAATCCGGGACCTTACACAGATACGCAGTATTTT.